This TCR beta chain stems from a study of shared clonotypes between healthy human individuals. Overall study results and limits: Compared with clonotypes that all four donors shared, non-shared clonotypes had lower generation probabilities. Only blood samples were collected, and tissue repertoires likely differ.

In the authors' methods: Junction-only sequences produced by ImmunoSEQ had no quality scores, so filtering differed. Generated by immunoSEQ multiplex PCR, the TCRdb table keeps only in-frame clones and is missing some. Clone size and V and J calls were adopted from that table, with D and trimming inferred from the DNA. Of about 380,000 clones in the sample, roughly 96% were seen once. V gave up 4 bases and J gave up 4 bases; unmatched junction bases: 7. This CDR3 region has 14 residues. The germline V gene encodes CDR1 SQVTM and CDR2 ANQGSEA. Points on this clone: Its antigen is undetermined. Other nucleotide sequences from this sample produce the same CDR3.

What CD8 memory combined were CD45RO+ cells and CCR7-negative CD45RA+ TemRA cells. This sequence was found in a man aged 25-45 years in good health. The sequenced sample was memory CD8+ T cells sorted from blood. The subset here: CD45RO+ cells pooled with CCR7-negative TemRA cells. The chain carries TRBV29-1 and TRBJ1-3; 7 nucleotides match TRBD1. The CDR3 nucleotides read TGCAGCGTTGTCGTGGGACAGAAAGGAAACACCATATATTTT. Translated: CSVVVGQKGNTIYF.